This is a list of T cell receptor beta chains from one sample in a study of early stage breast cancer tumors. Repertoires were generated with immunoSEQ multiplex PCR, while TCRdb's copy carries only in-frame clones and drops some. The sample includes 30,000 to 35,000 clones, around 67% of them seen just once. Sequenced: blood. The receptor set was obtained from a person aged 35-55 years with breast cancer. Both conserved end residues are part of each CDR3. A D gene is named only where the DNA matches it firmly. The size of a clone is reported for some rows only, either as once, few or many, or as a class for expanded clones.

V	size	length	J	D	DNA	CDR3
TRBV27	.	14	TRBJ1-4	.	TGTGCCAGCAGTTTAACGGGGCTTAGAGGAAAACTGTTTTTT	CASSLTGLRGKLFF
TRBV7-2	.	14	TRBJ2-1	.	TGTGCCAGCAGCCCCTGGGGGGTGGGGGATGAGCAGTTCTTC	CASSPWGVGDEQFF
TRBV28	.	14	TRBJ2-7	.	TGTGCCAGCAGTACCGGGACCCTCTCCTACGAGCAGTACTTC	CASSTGTLSYEQYF
TRBV7-2	.	18	TRBJ2-3	TRBD2	TGTGCCAGCAGCTTAGGGCGCGTGGCTAGCGGGAGGGTAAATACGCAGTATTTT	CASSLGRVASGRVNTQYF
TRBV7-9	few	15	TRBJ2-5	.	TGTGCCAGCAGCTTAGCACGGTTCGACTCGGAGACCCAGTACTTC	CASSLARFDSETQYF
TRBV5-4	.	14	TRBJ1-4	.	TGTGCCAGCAGCACACAGACAACTAATGAAAAACTGTTTTTT	CASSTQTTNEKLFF
TRBV19	.	16	TRBJ1-1	.	TGTGCCAGTAGTATAGGGTCGGTTGGCAGAACTCATGAAGCTTTCTTT	CASSIGSVGRTHEAFF
TRBV10-3	.	14	TRBJ2-1	.	TGTGCCATCACCCGGGACCCTTGGAACAATGAGCAGTTCTTC	CAITRDPWNNEQFF
TRBV5-6	.	17	TRBJ1-6	.	TGTGCCAGCAGCCCCCGGGACGGCACGGGGGGAGGCTCACCCCTCCACTTT	CASSPRDGTGGGSPLHF
TRBV29-1	once	13	TRBJ2-1	.	TGCAGCGTTGACTGGGCTAGGCACAATGAGCAGTTCTTC	CSVDWARHNEQFF
TRBV4-2	.	13	TRBJ1-1	.	TGTGCCAGCAGCACGGAGGTCCTAGCTGAAGCTTTCTTT	CASSTEVLAEAFF
TRBV7-3	.	15	TRBJ2-1	TRBD2	TGTGCCAGCAGCTCAGGACTAGCGGGAGACAATGAGCAGTTCTTC	CASSSGLAGDNEQFF
TRBV7-9	.	16	TRBJ1-3	.	TGTGCCACGGGCGCCTCCGTCAGGGGTGGAACAAACACCATATATTTT	CATGASVRGGTNTIYF
TRBV9	few	14	TRBJ2-1	TRBD2	TGTGCCAGCAGCCTAACTAGCGGGAGCATTGAGCAGTTCTTC	CASSLTSGSIEQFF
TRBV7-3	.	15	TRBJ1-2	.	TGTGCCAGCAGCTCGACGGGACGGACAAGAGGCGGCTACACCTTC	CASSSTGRTRGGYTF
TRBV7-8	once	15	TRBJ1-3	.	TGTGCCAGCAGCTGGGGCAGGGCATCTGGAAACACCATATATTTT	CASSWGRASGNTIYF
TRBV16	.	18	TRBJ1-2	.	TGTGCCAGCAGCCAATCAGGACTAAGACAGACCCGTAACTATGGCTACACCTTC	CASSQSGLRQTRNYGYTF
TRBV9	.	16	TRBJ2-7	TRBD2	TGTGCCAGCAGCCCTCGGGCTAGCGGGAGCTCCTACGAGCAGTACTTC	CASSPRASGSSYEQYF
TRBV28	.	15	TRBJ2-7	.	TGTGCCAGCAGTAACTTACAGGGACCTTACTACGAGCAGTACTTC	CASSNLQGPYYEQYF
TRBV2	.	15	TRBJ1-3	.	TGTGCCAGCAACGGGGCCTTAAGGACGGGAAACACCATATATTTT	CASNGALRTGNTIYF
TRBV6-5	.	14	TRBJ2-7	TRBD2	TGTGCCAGCCATCGACTAGCGGGAGTAAAGGAGCAGTACTTC	CASHRLAGVKEQYF
TRBV11-3	.	15	TRBJ2-1	TRBD2	TGTGCCAGCAGCCCATTAGCGGGACCCTACAATGAGCAGTTCTTC	CASSPLAGPYNEQFF
TRBV30	.	12	TRBJ1-1	TRBD1	TGTGCCCTGGACAGGGGGCACACTGAAGCTTTCTTT	CALDRGHTEAFF
TRBV18	.	14	TRBJ1-1	.	TGTGCCAGCTCACCACAGGGGATGAACACTGAAGCTTTCTTT	CASSPQGMNTEAFF
TRBV29-1	.	15	TRBJ2-5	TRBD1	TGCAGCGTTGAAGAAAAGGGGGCAGGGGTAGAGACCCAGTACTTC	CSVEEKGAGVETQYF
TRBV28	few	13	TRBJ1-1	.	TGTGCCAGCAGTTCCAATGGACAGTATGAAGCTTTCTTT	CASSSNGQYEAFF
TRBV7-2	.	13	TRBJ2-1	.	TGTGCCAGCAGCACGCCAAAGCCAGGGGAGCAGTTCTTC	CASSTPKPGEQFF
TRBV7-6	.	15	TRBJ2-7	.	TGTGCCAGCAGCTTAGTGCAGGGCCGAAAGGGTGAGCAGTACTTC	CASSLVQGRKGEQYF
TRBV7-8	.	17	TRBJ2-1	TRBD2	TGTGCCAGCAGCACTAGAGGACTAGCGGGACCGTACAATGAGCAGTTCTTC	CASSTRGLAGPYNEQFF
TRBV9	.	15	TRBJ2-3	.	TGTGCCAGCAGCGTAGGGGTACTCTACACAGATACGCAGTATTTT	CASSVGVLYTDTQYF
TRBV6-6	.	15	TRBJ2-2	TRBD2	TGTGCCATCTCGACTAGCGGGAGCCCCACCGGGGAGCTGTTTTTT	CAISTSGSPTGELFF
TRBV4-3	.	15	TRBJ2-7	.	TGCGCCAGCAGCCTGACGGCAACCGGGGGCTACGAGCAGTACTTC	CASSLTATGGYEQYF
TRBV7-8	few	19	TRBJ2-2	TRBD1	TGTGCCAGCAGCCCACGATATCGTCTAGGGACAGACACCTTGGGGGAGCTGTTTTTT	CASSPRYRLGTDTLGELFF
TRBV4-3	few	16	TRBJ2-3	.	TGCGCCAGCAGCCAAGGAATTAGCGGTGGCACAGATACGCAGTATTTT	CASSQGISGGTDTQYF
TRBV7-9	.	18	TRBJ2-6	.	TGTGCCAGCAGCCACCCTGGGCAGGGTTTTTCTGGGGCCAACGTCCTGACTTTC	CASSHPGQGFSGANVLTF
TRBV15	.	12	TRBJ1-5	.	TGTGCCACCAGCAGAGATGGGAGACTCCAGCATTTT	CATSRDGRLQHF
TRBV6-5	.	12	TRBJ2-5	.	TGTGCCAGCAAGGCGACCCAAGAGACCCAGTACTTC	CASKATQETQYF